The 10 T cell receptor beta chains below all came from one sample that was sequenced in a study of blood T cell repertoires in COVID-19. TCRdb keeps only in-frame clones here, not all; method: immunoSEQ multiplex PCR. The sample has some 150,000 clones, about 87% seen once. The sequenced sample was peripheral blood. Receptors were obtained from a human donor in a cohort sampled during active COVID-19.

This chain links TRBV3-1 (or the pseudogene TRBV3-2) with TRBJ1-1; tentative D call: TRBD1 (5 bases). The V gene lost 2 bases and the J gene lost 8 bases, with 24 bases spanning the gap. CDR1 and CDR2 (germline): LGHDT, YNNKEL (reference sequence). This CDR3 region has 17 residues. The CDR3 DNA reads TGTGCCAGCAGCCAAAGGCGCATTAAGGGGCAGGGTATAGAAGCTTTCTTT. This encodes CASSQRRIKGQGIEAFF.

The chain carries TRBV7-2 and TRBJ1-4; a possible D gene is TRBD1 (6 bases). Looked up from germline, CDR1 is SGHTA and CDR2 is FQGNSA. The CDR3 loop spans 15 amino acids. V was trimmed by 5 bases and J by 7 bases, leaving 17 bases between them. Written as DNA, the CDR3 is TGTGCCAGCAGCCTCCTATGGGGGCTGCGTGAAAAACTGTTTTTT. Its translation: CASSLLWGLREKLFF.

The chain is built from TRBV6-2 or TRBV6-3 and TRBJ2-1, with D possibly matching TRBD2 (6 bases). The CDR3 is made up of 15 amino acids. Trimming took off 5 bases at V and 0 bases at J, with 11 bases between the two ends. Germline values: CDR1 MNHEY, CDR2 SVGEGT. CDR3 coding DNA: TGTGCCAGCAGTCCGATAGCGGACTCCTACAATGAGCAGTTCTTC. This codes for CASSPIADSYNEQFF.

V gene TRBV19 combines with J gene TRBJ2-3; D possibly corresponds to TRBD2 (5 bases). This CDR3 spans 15 amino acids. Deletions cut 3 bases from V and 2 bases from J, with 12 bases between. Germline V gene lookup returns CDR1 LNHDA and CDR2 SQIVND (reference sequence). The CDR3 is CASSIGGYYTDTQYF. Here the CDR3 DNA reads TGTGCCAGTAGTATTGGAGGCTACTACACAGATACGCAGTATTTT. Variable domain in full (rest from reference TRBV19 and TRBJ2-3): DGGITQSPKYLFRKEGQNVTLSCEQNLNHDAMYWYRQDPGQGLRLIYYSQIVNDFQKGDIAEGYSVSREKKESFPLTVTSAQKNPTAFYLCASSIGGYYTDTQYFGPGTRLTVL.

The chain uses TRBV7-2 and TRBJ2-3; 7 bases agree with TRBD1. V was pared by 1 base and J by 3 bases, with 7 bases of the junction left unmatched. CDR3 size: 16 residues. Germline V gene lookup returns CDR1 SGHTA and CDR2 FQGNSA. In nucleotides, the CDR3 is TGTGCCAGCAGCTTAGTTGGACAGGCTGCGACAGATACGCAGTATTTT. Protein: CASSLVGQAATDTQYF.

The V and J genes are TRBV5-1 and TRBJ1-1, with TRBD1 identical over 7 bases. The CDR3 loop spans 12 amino acids. Unmatched junction bases numbered 4, after V lost 5 bases and J lost 6 bases. Germline values: CDR1 SGHRS, CDR2 YFSETQ. In nucleotides, the CDR3 is TGCGCCAGCAGGACAGGGAGCTCTGAAGCTTTCTTT. Translation gives CASRTGSSEAFF.

The chain couples TRBV19 to TRBJ2-5; the D is unclear. V shed 3 bases and J shed 8 bases, with 10 bases lying between them. Germline V gives CDR1 LNHDA, CDR2 SQIVND (reference sequence). The CDR3 runs 12 residues. The CDR3 sequence is CASSIEEKTQYF. For the CDR3, the DNA is TGTGCCAGTAGTATCGAGGAGAAAACCCAGTACTTC.

J is TRBJ2-7 and V is TRBV2, with 11 bases matching TRBD1. Trimming removed 7 bases from V and 4 bases from J; junction bases left unmatched: 6. The CDR3 extends over 14 amino acids. Per the germline V gene, CDR1 is SNHLY and CDR2 is FYNNEI. Here the CDR3 reads CASKKDRGPYEQYF. The CDR3 coding sequence is TGTGCCAGCAAAAAGGACAGGGGGCCGTACGAGCAGTACTTC.

This clone is a singleton in its sample. As DNA, the CDR3 is TGTGCCAGCAGCCGTACTAGCGACGGAACCCAGTACTTC. As protein: CASSRTSDGTQYF. This rearrangement joins TRBV7-2 to TRBJ2-5, with 7 bases matching TRBD2. CDR1 SGHTA and CDR2 FQGNSA come from the germline V gene. The CDR3 sequence is 13 residues long. Trimming at V came to 5 bases and at J to 8 bases, leaving 8 bases not matched to a gene.

The rearrangement uses TRBV10-2 and TRBJ2-2; 8 bases agree with TRBD2. CDR1 and CDR2 from the germline V gene are WSHSY and SAAADI. Trimming cost V 6 bases and J 4 bases; bases outside gene matches: 7. The CDR3 has 15 amino acids. Here the CDR3 DNA reads TGCGCCAGCAGCCCGGGAGGGGCCGCCACCGGGGAGCTGTTTTTT. Amino acids: CASSPGGAATGELFF.